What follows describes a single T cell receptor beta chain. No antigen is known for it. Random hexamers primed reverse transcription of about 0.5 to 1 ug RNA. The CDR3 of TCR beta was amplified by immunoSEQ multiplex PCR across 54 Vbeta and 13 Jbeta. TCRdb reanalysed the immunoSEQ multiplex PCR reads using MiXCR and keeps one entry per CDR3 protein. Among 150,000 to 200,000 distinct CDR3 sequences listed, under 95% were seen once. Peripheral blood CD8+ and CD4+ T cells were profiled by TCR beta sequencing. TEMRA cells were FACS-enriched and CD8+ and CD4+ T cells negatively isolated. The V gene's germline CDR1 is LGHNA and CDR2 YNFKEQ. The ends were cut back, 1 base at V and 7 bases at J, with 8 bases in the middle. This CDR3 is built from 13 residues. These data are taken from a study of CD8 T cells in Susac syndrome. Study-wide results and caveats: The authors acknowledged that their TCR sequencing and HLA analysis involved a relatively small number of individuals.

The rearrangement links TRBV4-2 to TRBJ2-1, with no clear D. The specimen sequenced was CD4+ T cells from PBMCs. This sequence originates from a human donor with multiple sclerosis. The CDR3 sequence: CASSQVERNEQFF. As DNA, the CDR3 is TGTGCCAGCAGCCAAGTGGAAAGGAATGAGCAGTTCTTC.